Below are 10 T cell receptor beta chains sequenced from a single sample in a study of tumor and adjacent non-tumor tissue in lung cancer listed by TCRdb under 2018. Bulk unsorted tissue served as the source for RNA extraction, and RNA quality was assessed using a NanoDrop ND-1000 and an Agilent 2100. Normal lung samples were distant non-tumor tissue taken more than 3 cm from the tumor edge. The method was multiplex PCR. The data were produced on an Illumina HiSeq 2500. TCRbeta libraries were constructed through three rounds of nested PCR with primers (Table S4) according to protocols modified from ARM-PCR. TCRdb passed the public sequencing reads through fastp at Q25 and MiXCR, retaining productive beta sequences. Rows with one shared CDR3 protein collapse into an entry with the most common genes and DNA. This sample holds about 50,000 distinct CDR3 sequences; 70% to 80% were observed only once. The ten top clones hold 20% to 25% of the sample.

Material for sequencing was distant non-tumor lung tissue. These receptors came from an older woman with non-small cell lung cancer.

On this clonotype: This is likely a read error, given that the CDR3 carries no conserved phenylalanine or tryptophan at its end. The genes are TRBV10-3 and TRBJ2-5, with TRBD2 matching over 14 bases. Germline values: CDR1 ENHRY, CDR2 SYGVKD. The CDR3 totals 14 residues. CDR3 bases: TGTGCCATCGGACCGGGACTAGCGGGAGAGATCCAGTACATC. Its protein product is CAIGPGLAGEIQYI.

Comments on this clonotype: A much larger clone differs from this one at a single base, so this may be a read error. This chain links TRBV14 with TRBJ1-2, with a tentative D call TRBD1 (5 bases). CDR1 is SGHDN, CDR2 FVKESK, per germline. The CDR3 runs 12 residues. The CDR3 DNA follows: TGTGCCAGCAGCCGTCCGGGCGGGGACTACTCCTTC. Protein product: CASSRPGGDYSF.

The sample holds one count of this clonotype. The conserved phenylalanine or tryptophan is not found at the CDR3 terminus, so this likely reflects a read error. The DNA is omitted, as the CDR3 cannot be located on it reliably, and the CDR3 follows TCRdb's listing. The rearrangement uses TRBV6-5 and TRBJ2-6; the table gives TRBD1 as D, unverified against the DNA. The CDR3 adds up to 16 amino acids, both ends counted. The germline gives CDR1 MNHEY, CDR2 SVGAGI. The CDR3 is CANSRQGGGGANVVTI.

As to this clonotype: This likely comes from a read error, as the CDR3 has no conserved phenylalanine or tryptophan at its end. The chain has TRBV5-4 and TRBJ2-7, with D tentatively TRBD1 (5 bases). This CDR3 has 14 amino acids. Germline lookup yields CDR1 SGHNT and CDR2 YYREEE (reference sequence). The CDR3 is CASSLGQFSYEQYS. In nucleotides, the CDR3 is TGTGCCAGCAGCTTGGGACAGTTCTCCTACGAACAGTACTCC.

Many counts were recorded for this clonotype. The chain has TRBV6-4 and TRBJ2-1, with 8 bases aligning to TRBD2. The germline V gene encodes CDR1 MRHNA and CDR2 SNTAGT. This CDR3 contains 15 residues. After removal of 3 bases from V and 3 bases from J, the junction contained 4 bases not matched to a gene. The CDR3 nucleotides read TGTGCCAGCAGTGATCGGGGGGGAGACTACAATGAGCAGTTCTTC. The encoded protein is CASSDRGGDYNEQFF.

The chain joins TRBV4-1 to TRBJ2-5; D may be TRBD1 or TRBD2 (5 bases each). Germline CDR1 is MGHRA and CDR2 is YSYEKL. The CDR3 is made up of 21 amino acids. Trimming took 7 bases from V and 1 from J, leaving 34 bases between them. CDR3 DNA: TGCGCCAGCAACCAGAGAGTGGTCGTACCCGGGGCCACTACCCTCCAAGAGACCCAGTACTTC. It is translated as CASNQRVVVPGATTLQETQYF.

The chain has TRBV6-1 and TRBJ2-1, with D possibly TRBD2 on 6 matching bases. The CDR3 extends over 15 amino acids. The germline gives CDR1 MNHNS, CDR2 SASEGT. DNA of the CDR3: TGTGTCAGTAATTTAGACGGGGGTAGTTACAATGAGCAGTTCTTC. Amino acid sequence: CVSNLDGGSYNEQFF.

For this clonotype: The junction and the germline gene differ at one end; a read error may be behind it. The rearrangement links TRBV29-1 to TRBJ2-6; tentative D call: TRBD1 (5 bases). CDR3 length: 13 residues. Per germline, CDR1 SQVTM and CDR2 ANQGSEA. The CDR3 here is CSAKPSGANVLAF. The DNA of the CDR3 is TGCAGCGCGAAACCCTCTGGGGCCAACGTCCTGGCTTTC. The variable domain in full, with the rest retrieved from reference TRBV29-1 and TRBJ2-6, is SAVISQKPSRDICQRGTSLTIQCQVDSQVTMMFWYRQQPGQSLTLIATANQGSEATYESGFVIDKFPISRPNLTFSTLTVSNMSPEDSSIYLCSAKPSGANVLAFGAGSRLTVL.

Points on this clonotype: This is likely a read error, given that the CDR3 carries no conserved phenylalanine or tryptophan at its end. V gene TRBV6-2 or TRBV6-3 combines with J gene TRBJ1-2; 10 bases are a match to TRBD1. With V trimmed by 7 bases and J by 8 bases, 7 bases remained unmatched. The CDR3 spans 13 residues. The germline V gene encodes CDR1 MNHEY and CDR2 SVGEGT. DNA for the CDR3: TGTGCCAGCAATACGGGACAGGGGTTCGGCTACACCATC. It codes for CASNTGQGFGYTI.

Note on this clonotype: The junction differs from germline at one of its ends, possibly a read error. The CDR3 coding sequence is TGTACCAGCAGCTTACTACAGACCTACGAGCAGTACTTC. This encodes CTSSLLQTYEQYF. V is TRBV11-2 and J is TRBJ2-7, with unresolved D. The germline V gene has CDR1 SGHAT and CDR2 FQNNGV. This CDR3 comprises 13 residues.